Below, 9 T cell receptor beta chains from the same sample are listed, as sequenced in a study of vaccination and CD4 T cells after COVID-19. For these TCRs, the target antigens are not known. Cultured CD4+ T cell DNA was sequenced using the Oncomine TCR Beta short-read assay. Each CDR3 protein is one row after TCRdb ran MiXCR on the PCR reads. The sample contains 5,000 to 6,000 distinct CDR3 sequences, around 30% of which appear only once. Treatment given: roughly 11-day PBMC culture with coronavirus spike peptide pools or control peptides (ViraFEST assay). Sequences were derived from CD4+ T cells from blood, cultured in vitro, sampled after SARS-CoV-2 vaccination. These receptors were obtained from a human donor who had recovered from COVID-19.

Relative to its sample, this clonotype is medium-sized (0.01 to 0.1%). The rearrangement links TRBV27 to TRBJ2-5; 9 bases agree with TRBD1. The CDR3 consists of 13 residues. J gave up 6 bases and V 6 bases, and 5 bases lay outside the gene matches. CDR1 and CDR2 (germline): MNHEY, SMNVEV (reference sequence). The CDR3 region has the DNA TGTGCCAGCAGCTCGACAGGGGGGAAGACCCAGTACTTC. Translation gives CASSSTGGKTQYF.

The V and J genes are TRBV4-1 and TRBJ2-7; maybe TRBD2 (5 bases). The CDR3 is 15 residues long. Trimming took 1 base from V and 0 from J, leaving 10 bases between them. Germline values: CDR1 MGHRA, CDR2 YSYEKL. The CDR3 protein is CASSQGLTSSYEQYF. The CDR3 DNA follows: TGCGCCAGCAGCCAAGGACTAACAAGCTCCTACGAGCAGTACTTC.

This clonotype showed up just a few times. The chain is built from TRBV6-1 and TRBJ1-2; D may be TRBD1 (5 bases). V shed 8 bases and J shed 5 bases, with 18 bases lying between them. The CDR3 totals 14 residues. Germline V gene sequence: CDR1 MNHNS, CDR2 SASEGT. The CDR3 protein is CASSQEGKRYGYTF. The CDR3 bases are TGTGCCAGCTCACAGGAGGGAAAGAGGTATGGCTACACCTTC.

This clonotype is medium-sized (0.01 to 0.1%) in the sample. The gene calls are TRBV7-7 and TRBJ2-5; D gene uncertain. Germline-derived CDR1 and CDR2 are SSHAT and FNYEAQ (reference sequence). The CDR3 contains 12 residues. V lost 6 bases and J lost 5, with 10 bases in between. The CDR3 here is CASSPVRETQYF. As DNA, the CDR3 is TGTGCCAGCAGTCCGGTACGGGAGACCCAGTACTTC.

By proportion, this clonotype is medium-sized. The chain is built from TRBV7-2 and TRBJ2-7; D may correspond to TRBD1 or TRBD2 (6 bases each). CDR1 is SGHTA and CDR2 is FQGNSA in the germline V gene. Trimming pared 5 bases from V and 2 bases from J, leaving 19 bases between. This CDR3 has 16 residues. As DNA, the CDR3 is TGTGCCAGCAGCCATTACTGGGGGGCGTTCGCCTACGAGCAGTACTTC. Amino acid sequence: CASSHYWGAFAYEQYF.

This clonotype was seen a few times. The V call is TRBV6-2 or TRBV6-3, the J call TRBJ2-7; D gene ambiguous. The CDR3 runs 15 residues. The V gene lost 0 bases and the J gene lost 0 bases, with 9 bases spanning the gap. Per germline, CDR1 MNHEY and CDR2 SVGEGT. The DNA of the CDR3 is TGTGCCAGCAGTTACTCTCCCAGCAGCTCCTACGAGCAGTACTTC. It yields the protein CASSYSPSSSYEQYF.

The sample holds a few counts of this clonotype. The chain carries TRBV6-4 and TRBJ1-6; D is unresolved. With 4 bases removed from V and 12 bases from J, the gap between germline ends came to 13 bases. The CDR3 is made up of 13 amino acids. The germline CDR1 and CDR2 sequences are MRHNA and SNTAGT. CDR3 coding DNA: TGTGCCAGCAGTGCTACCCTCGGTCGACCCCTCCACTTT. This codes for CASSATLGRPLHF.

There are a few counts of this clonotype. The gene calls are TRBV4-1 and TRBJ1-6; maybe TRBD1 (6 bases). CDR3 length: 15 amino acids. Germline-derived CDR1 and CDR2 are MGHRA and YSYEKL. V was pared by 3 bases and J by 9 bases, with 15 bases between. As DNA, the CDR3 is TGCGCCAGCAGCCAGCCCCGGGACAAGGCTTCACCCCTCCACTTT. It codes for CASSQPRDKASPLHF.

Only a few counts were recorded for this clonotype. The CDR3 sequence is CASSIRWGHYEQYF. The DNA for the CDR3 is TGTGCCAGTAGTATACGGTGGGGGCATTACGAGCAGTACTTC. The genes are TRBV19 and TRBJ2-7; maybe TRBD1 (6 bases). This CDR3 region has 14 residues. The germline V gene encodes CDR1 LNHDA and CDR2 SQIVND (reference sequence). Deletions cut 2 bases from V and 4 bases from J, with 12 bases between.